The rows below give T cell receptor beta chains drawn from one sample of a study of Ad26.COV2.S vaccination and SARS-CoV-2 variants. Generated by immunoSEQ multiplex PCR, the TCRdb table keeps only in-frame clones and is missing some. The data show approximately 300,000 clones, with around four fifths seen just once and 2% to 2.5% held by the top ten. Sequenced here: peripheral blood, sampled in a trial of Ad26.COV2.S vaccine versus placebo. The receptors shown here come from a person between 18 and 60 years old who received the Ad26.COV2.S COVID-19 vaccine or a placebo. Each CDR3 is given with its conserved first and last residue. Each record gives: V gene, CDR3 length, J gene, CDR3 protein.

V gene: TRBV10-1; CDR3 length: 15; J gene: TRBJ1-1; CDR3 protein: CASSHRGGTNTEAFF
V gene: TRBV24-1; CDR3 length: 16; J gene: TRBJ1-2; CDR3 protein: CATSDNTWDTHYGYTF
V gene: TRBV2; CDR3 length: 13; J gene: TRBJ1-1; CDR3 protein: CASIGGRQTEAFF
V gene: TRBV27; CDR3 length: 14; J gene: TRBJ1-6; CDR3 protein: CASSPAGGLSPLHF
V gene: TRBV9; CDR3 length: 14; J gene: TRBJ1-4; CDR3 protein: CASSATMGGGKLFF
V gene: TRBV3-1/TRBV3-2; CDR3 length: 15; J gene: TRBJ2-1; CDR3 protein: CASVQTGTGYNEQFF
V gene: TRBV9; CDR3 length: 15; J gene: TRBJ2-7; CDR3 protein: CASSGGTGATYEQYF
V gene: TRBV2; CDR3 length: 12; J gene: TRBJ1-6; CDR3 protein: CASSERRTGGPF
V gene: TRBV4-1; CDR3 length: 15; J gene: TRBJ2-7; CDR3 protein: CASSPGGGTTYEQYF
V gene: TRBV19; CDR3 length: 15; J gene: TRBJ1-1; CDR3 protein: CASSSEVRGDTEAFF
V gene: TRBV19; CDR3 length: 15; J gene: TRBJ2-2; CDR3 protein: CASSSRTENTGELFF
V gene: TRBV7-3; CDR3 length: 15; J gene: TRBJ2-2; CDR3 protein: CASRRTGSNTGELFF
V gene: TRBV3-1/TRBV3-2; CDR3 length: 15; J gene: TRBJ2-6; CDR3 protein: CASSQPVAGANVLTF
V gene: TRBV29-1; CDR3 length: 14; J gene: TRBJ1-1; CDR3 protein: CSVESRRTDTEAFF
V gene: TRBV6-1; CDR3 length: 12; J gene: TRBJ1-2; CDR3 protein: CASSDQGYGYTF
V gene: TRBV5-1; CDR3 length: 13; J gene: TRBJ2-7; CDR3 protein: CASSLVPGYEQYF
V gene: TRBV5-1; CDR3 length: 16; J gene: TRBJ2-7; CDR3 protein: CASRDVRDSLTYEQYF
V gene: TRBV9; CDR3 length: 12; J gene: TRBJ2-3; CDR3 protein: CASSLRADTQYF
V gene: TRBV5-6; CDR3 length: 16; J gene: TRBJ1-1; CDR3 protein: CASLPTPRAMNTEAFF
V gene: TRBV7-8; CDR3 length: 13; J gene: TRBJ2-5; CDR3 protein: CASSFDRGQTQYF
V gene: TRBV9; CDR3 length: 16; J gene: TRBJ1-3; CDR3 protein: CASSVTGTHSGNTIYF
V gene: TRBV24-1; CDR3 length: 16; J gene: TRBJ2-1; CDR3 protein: CATSDFKGGDYNEQFF
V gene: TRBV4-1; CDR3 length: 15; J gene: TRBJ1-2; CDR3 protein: CASSQDLDRVDGYTF
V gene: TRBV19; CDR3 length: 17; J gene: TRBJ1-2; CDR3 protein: CASSIQSRARVYYGYTF
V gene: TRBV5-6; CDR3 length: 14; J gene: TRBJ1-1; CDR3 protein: CASRPQTSIEEAFF
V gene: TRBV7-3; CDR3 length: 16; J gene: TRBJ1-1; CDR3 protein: CASSFGPPVLNTEAFF